These 30 T cell receptor beta chains were all obtained from the same sample, sequenced in a study of shared T cell receptors in the human thymus. Here immunoSEQ multiplex PCR was the method, and the copy in TCRdb shows in-frame clones only, minus some. The data hold 720,000 or so clones, with approximately 85% observed a single time. This sample was shared with a second study, whose subject was human thymus T cells.

The sample was thymocytes. The receptors come from a girl in the first two years of life with a congenital heart defect.

CDR3 sequence (DNA): TGTGCCAGCAGCTTAGATCCGACAGGGACTGGAAACACCATATATTTT. Its protein is CASSLDPTGTGNTIYF. J is TRBJ1-3 and V is TRBV11-2, with TRBD1 matching 7 bases. Germline values: CDR1 SGHAT, CDR2 FQNNGV. The ends lost 0 bases at V and 2 bases at J; junction bases unmatched: 4. The CDR3 contains 16 residues.

J is TRBJ1-1 and V is TRBV5-6; D not certain. Trimming removed 1 base from V and 3 bases from J, with 19 bases in between. The CDR3 loop spans 17 amino acids. Germline assignment: CDR1 SGHDT and CDR2 YYEEEE. This chain's CDR3 is CASSLNPLTIRDTEAFF. As DNA, the CDR3 is TGTGCCAGCAGCTTGAACCCACTGACAATCCGCGACACTGAAGCTTTCTTT.

This clone has more than one count but fewer than ten. This chain uses TRBV15 with TRBJ2-4, with TRBD1 identical over 9 bases. J was trimmed by 7 bases and V by 3 bases; bases with no gene match: 10. The CDR3 runs 16 residues. CDR1 and CDR2 from the germline V gene are LNHNV and YYDKDF (reference sequence). In DNA form, the CDR3 reads TGTGCCACCAGCAGCATAGGCCGACAGGGGGGCAACATTCAGTACTTC. Protein sequence: CATSSIGRQGGNIQYF.

The chain recombines TRBV2 with TRBJ2-7; 8 positions match TRBD1. This CDR3 has 17 residues. With V trimmed by 5 bases and J by 3 bases, 15 bases remained unmatched. The germline V gene has CDR1 SNHLY and CDR2 FYNNEI. The CDR3 protein is CASSTRLGTGFNYEQYF. The DNA for the CDR3 is TGTGCCAGCAGTACTAGACTCGGGACAGGCTTCAACTACGAGCAGTACTTC.

The chain recombines TRBV9 with TRBJ2-7, with TRBD1 matching 9 bases. The length of the CDR3 is 15 residues. The J segment lost 5 bases and the V segment lost 4 bases, leaving 10 bases of the junction unmatched. CDR1 is SGDLS, CDR2 YYNGEE, per germline. The CDR3 here is CASSKGGTGTHEQYF. The CDR3 DNA reads TGTGCCAGCAGCAAAGGGGGGACAGGGACCCACGAGCAGTACTTC.

The J gene is TRBJ2-5, the V gene TRBV19; tentative D call: TRBD2 (5 bases). CDR1 is LNHDA and CDR2 is SQIVND in the germline V gene (reference sequence). Trimming took 3 bases from V and 2 from J, leaving 13 bases between them. This CDR3 comprises 15 residues. The CDR3 protein is CASSIGLAPQETQYF. CDR3 DNA: TGTGCCAGTAGTATCGGGCTAGCACCTCAAGAGACCCAGTACTTC. Combining the CDR3 with reference TRBV19 and TRBJ2-5 gives the whole variable domain DGGITQSPKYLFRKEGQNVTLSCEQNLNHDAMYWYRQDPGQGLRLIYYSQIVNDFQKGDIAEGYSVSREKKESFPLTVTSAQKNPTAFYLCASSIGLAPQETQYFGPGTRLLVL.

The CDR3 DNA follows: TGTGCCATCAGTGAGTCGAAGTCCCTAGAGGGCACAGATACGCAGTATTTT. As protein: CAISESKSLEGTDTQYF. This chain uses TRBV10-3 with TRBJ2-3, with D hard to call. From germline, CDR1 is ENHRY and CDR2 SYGVKD. CDR3 size: 17 residues. V was shortened by 0 bases and J by 1 base, with 14 bases between the two germline ends.

The chain has TRBV12-2 and TRBJ2-5; TRBD2 is taken as the D call from the table, unchecked against the DNA. TRBV12-2 is assigned pseudogene status. The CDR3 covers 18 residues. CDR3 in DNA: TGTGCAAGTCGCTTTGGTTTCGGGGGGCGGACTGATCAAGAGACCCAGTACTTC. Residues: CASRFGFGGRTDQETQYF.

The genes are TRBV4-1 and TRBJ1-2; a possible D gene is TRBD1 (5 bases). Trimming removed 0 bases at V and 7 bases at J, with 15 bases between. This CDR3 has 15 residues. Germline CDR1 reads MGHRA; CDR2 reads YSYEKL. The CDR3 loop is CASSQDRAGPSGYTF. The DNA for the CDR3 is TGCGCCAGCAGCCAAGATCGGGCGGGGCCGAGTGGCTACACCTTC.

The genes are TRBV5-5 and TRBJ1-4; TRBD1 is a possible D gene (6 bases). The length of the CDR3 is 18 residues. In germline, CDR1 is SGHKS, CDR2 YYEKEE (reference sequence). The V and J ends lost 0 bases and 2 bases respectively, with 17 bases between them. CDR3 in amino acids: CASSLVYRGRATNEKLFF. As DNA, the CDR3 is TGTGCCAGCAGCTTGGTTTATAGGGGGAGGGCGACTAATGAAAAACTGTTTTTT.

The chain is built from TRBV5-1 and TRBJ2-7; 8 bases are a match to TRBD1. The CDR3 sequence is 17 residues long. V gave up 0 bases and J gave up 9 bases; unmatched junction bases: 17. Germline loops: CDR1 SGHRS, CDR2 YFSETQ. CDR3 protein: CASSLATDREGDSRQYF. Here the CDR3 DNA reads TGCGCCAGCAGCTTGGCGACGGACAGGGAAGGGGACTCGAGGCAGTACTTC.

V usage is TRBV19 and J usage is TRBJ1-6; 9 nucleotides agree with TRBD1. The germline V gene has CDR1 LNHDA and CDR2 SQIVND (reference sequence). The V and J ends lost 3 bases and 9 bases, in that order; junction bases with no gene match: 9. This CDR3 is 16 amino acids long. The CDR3 sequence: CASSIRDRVSGSPLHF. The CDR3 DNA reads as TGTGCCAGTAGTATTAGGGACAGGGTCTCTGGTTCACCCCTCCACTTT. Complete variable domain (other parts from reference TRBV19 and TRBJ1-6): DGGITQSPKYLFRKEGQNVTLSCEQNLNHDAMYWYRQDPGQGLRLIYYSQIVNDFQKGDIAEGYSVSREKKESFPLTVTSAQKNPTAFYLCASSIRDRVSGSPLHFGNGTRLTVT.

This chain connects TRBV13 to TRBJ2-5, with TRBD2 matching over 12 bases. Germline CDR1 and CDR2: PRHDT and FYEKMQ (reference sequence). V lost 5 bases and J lost 3; bases outside the gene matches: 7. The CDR3 is made up of 16 amino acids. The CDR3 sequence is CASSHNLAGGKETQYF. For the CDR3, the DNA is TGTGCCAGCAGCCACAATCTAGCGGGGGGGAAAGAGACCCAGTACTTC. Full variable domain (rest looked up from reference TRBV13 and TRBJ2-5): AAGVIQSPRHLIKEKRETATLKCYPIPRHDTVYWYQQGPGQDPQFLISFYEKMQSDKGSIPDRFSAQQFSDYHSELNMSSLELGDSALYFCASSHNLAGGKETQYFGPGTRLLVL.

The rearrangement uses TRBV14 and TRBJ1-1; 7 nucleotides align to TRBD1. V was pared by 1 base and J by 4 bases, with 6 bases of the junction left unmatched. The V gene's germline CDR1 is SGHDN and CDR2 FVKESK. The CDR3 spans 15 residues. The CDR3 sequence: CASSQGGGGITEAFF. The CDR3 DNA is TGTGCCAGCAGCCAAGGTGGAGGGGGCATCACTGAAGCTTTCTTT.

The rearrangement links TRBV27 to TRBJ2-7; a possible D gene is TRBD2 (5 bases). The length of the CDR3 is 17 residues. Germline CDR1 reads MNHEY; CDR2 reads SMNVEV (reference sequence). Trimming took off 5 bases at V and 7 bases at J, with 27 bases between the two ends. This CDR3 is CASSPRQDGDRSGEQYF. CDR3 sequence (DNA): TGTGCCAGCAGTCCGCGCCAAGACGGGGATCGATCGGGGGAGCAGTACTTC.

The chain has TRBV9 and TRBJ1-1; 8 bases map to TRBD1. CDR3 length equals 16 residues. The V segment lost 0 bases and the J segment 1 base; nucleotides outside the gene matches: 5. The germline V gene encodes CDR1 SGDLS and CDR2 YYNGEE. The CDR3 is CASSVGHGQGNTEAFF. As DNA, the CDR3 is TGTGCCAGCAGCGTAGGCCATGGACAGGGGAACACTGAAGCTTTCTTT.

The chain combines TRBV12-5 with TRBJ2-7, with D perhaps TRBD2 (6 bases). V was pared by 0 bases and J by 3 bases, with 15 bases between. Germline V gene lookup returns CDR1 LGHNT and CDR2 FRNRAP. The CDR3 is 16 residues long. The CDR3 here is CASGLVEGPPFYEQYF. The CDR3 coding sequence is TGTGCTAGTGGTTTGGTGGAGGGGCCACCCTTCTACGAGCAGTACTTC.

This chain joins TRBV6-1 and TRBJ1-4; unclear D gene. The CDR3 sequence is 13 residues long. CDR1 and CDR2 from the germline V gene are MNHNS and SASEGT. The V end was cut by 8 bases, the J end by 3 bases, with 10 bases between. DNA for the CDR3: TGTGCCAGCGGTCCACAGCCTAATGAAAAACTGTTTTTT. Its translation is CASGPQPNEKLFF.

The chain is built from TRBV7-2 and TRBJ2-1; 8 bases are a match to TRBD2. This CDR3 contains 13 residues. The trim removed 1 base at V and 7 bases at J, leaving 0 bases unmatched. The germline gives CDR1 SGHTA, CDR2 FQGNSA. The CDR3 protein is CASSLERGNEQFF. CDR3 coding DNA: TGTGCCAGCAGCTTAGAGCGGGGGAATGAGCAGTTCTTC.

The chain couples TRBV19 to TRBJ1-6, with 9 bases aligning to TRBD1. V shed 6 bases, J shed 8 bases, and the junction held 8 bases outside the gene matches. CDR3 length: 15 amino acids. Per the germline V gene, CDR1 is LNHDA and CDR2 is SQIVND (reference sequence). CDR3 region: CASRTGTGCDSPLHF. The CDR3 DNA reads as TGTGCCAGTAGGACCGGGACAGGGTGTGATTCACCCCTCCACTTT.

The chain combines TRBV10-2 with TRBJ1-2; TRBD1 might be the D (5 bases). From germline, CDR1 is WSHSY and CDR2 SAAADI. There are 13 residues in the CDR3. V was cut by 3 bases and J by 7 bases, with 12 bases left in between. The CDR3 region has the DNA TGCGCCAGCAGTGACCAGGGATCCTTTGGCTACACCTTC. Translated: CASSDQGSFGYTF.

This clone was counted a single time. The rearrangement links TRBV27 to TRBJ2-2; D is unclear. This CDR3 contains 12 residues. Trimming removed 2 bases at V and 8 bases at J, with 6 bases between. Per germline, CDR1 MNHEY and CDR2 SMNVEV (reference sequence). The CDR3 nucleotides read TGTGCCAGCAGTTTAGTCACAGGGGAGCTGTTTTTT. It specifies CASSLVTGELFF.

The chain joins TRBV19 to TRBJ1-2, with a tentative D call TRBD1 (5 bases). Germline CDR1 is LNHDA and CDR2 is SQIVND (reference sequence). This CDR3 is built from 12 residues. The ends were cut back, 5 bases at V and 7 bases at J, with 11 bases in the middle. The CDR3 loop reads CASSHWGGGYTF. CDR3 nucleotide sequence: TGTGCCAGTAGTCATTGGGGGGGTGGCTACACCTTC. Full variable domain (rest looked up from reference TRBV19 and TRBJ1-2): DGGITQSPKYLFRKEGQNVTLSCEQNLNHDAMYWYRQDPGQGLRLIYYSQIVNDFQKGDIAEGYSVSREKKESFPLTVTSAQKNPTAFYLCASSHWGGGYTFGSGTRLTVV.

The gene calls are TRBV12-5 and TRBJ1-1; TRBD1 aligns across 8 bases. The length of the CDR3 is 14 residues. Germline V lookup: CDR1 LGHNT, CDR2 FRNRAP. V lost 5 bases and J lost 1; bases outside the gene matches: 3. The CDR3 is CASGPGTGNTEAFF. CDR3 sequence (DNA): TGTGCTAGTGGTCCCGGGACAGGGAACACTGAAGCTTTCTTT.

This clone was seen once. This chain links TRBV28 with TRBJ2-5, with TRBD1 as a possible D gene (6 bases). The germline V gene has CDR1 MDHEN and CDR2 SYDVKM. The germline V and J ends were trimmed by 3 bases and 5 bases, with 22 bases remaining between them. The CDR3 is made up of 17 amino acids. This chain's CDR3 is CASSFNSGQLRAETQYF. The CDR3 coding sequence is TGTGCCAGCAGTTTCAATTCGGGACAATTGCGGGCCGAGACCCAGTACTTC.

This chain uses TRBV28 with TRBJ2-7; possible D gene TRBD2, 6 bases. Trimming stripped 7 bases from V and 7 bases from J, with 20 bases between. In germline, CDR1 is MDHEN, CDR2 SYDVKM. The CDR3 sequence is 14 residues long. This CDR3 reads CASNHPSGLREQYF. For the CDR3, the DNA is TGTGCCAGCAACCACCCCTCGGGACTCCGAGAGCAGTACTTC.

The J gene is TRBJ2-5, the V gene TRBV27; TRBD2 matches 11 bases. CDR1 is MNHEY and CDR2 is SMNVEV in the germline V gene (reference sequence). The CDR3 is made up of 15 amino acids. The V and J ends lost 6 bases and 0 bases, in that order; junction bases with no gene match: 3. The CDR3 DNA follows: TGTGCCAGCAGCTCTAGCGGGGGGTACCAAGAGACCCAGTACTTC. This sequence encodes CASSSSGGYQETQYF.

A remark on this clone: Other DNA sequences of this sample code for an identical CDR3. The chain employs TRBV6-1 and TRBJ2-5; 7 nucleotides agree with TRBD1. The CDR3 is 13 residues long. V dropped 4 bases and J dropped 1; count of bases not matched to a gene: 0. Germline lookup yields CDR1 MNHNS and CDR2 SASEGT. DNA of the CDR3: TGTGCCAGCAGTGGGGACAGCCAAGAGACCCAGTACTTC. It is translated as CASSGDSQETQYF.

The chain employs TRBV28 and TRBJ1-1; D gene ambiguous. The length of the CDR3 is 12 residues. Germline-derived CDR1 and CDR2 are MDHEN and SYDVKM. Trimming left V 6 bases short and J 3 bases short, with 8 bases between. Here the CDR3 DNA reads TGTGCCAGCAGCCACCAGGACACTGAAGCTTTCTTT. It translates to CASSHQDTEAFF. The variable domain in full, completed from reference TRBV28 and TRBJ1-1, reads DVKVTQSSRYLVKRTGEKVFLECVQDMDHENMFWYRQDPGLGLRLIYFSYDVKMKEKGDIPEGYSVSREKKERFSLILESASTNQTSMYLCASSHQDTEAFFGQGTRLTVV.

The CDR3 protein is CASSTTRDEQYF. For the CDR3, the DNA is TGTGCCAGCTCGACAACTAGGGACGAGCAGTACTTC. This sequence joins TRBV18 and TRBJ2-7, with D possibly TRBD2 on 5 matching bases. Germline-derived CDR1 and CDR2 are KGHSH and LQKENI. The CDR3 consists of 12 residues. Trimming took 6 bases from V and 5 from J, leaving 11 bases between them.